This T cell receptor (beta chain) was recorded in a study of T-cell reconstitution after alpha-beta-depleted transplantation in children. Molecular barcoding with unique molecular identifiers was used for the TCRbeta library. TCRdb reprocessed the PCR reads via MiXCR and lists one record per CDR3 protein. This sample has approximately 800,000 distinct CDR3 sequences; approximately 15% occur once, and the top ten carry about 4.6%. The CDR3 extends over 15 amino acids. The V gene's germline CDR1 is MNHEY and CDR2 SMNVEV (reference sequence). V lost 5 bases and J 2 bases, leaving 10 bases between the germline ends. Broader study findings: Day-60 TCRbeta diversity that was high in some patients was derived from surviving recipient T cells and thymic progenitors. At the one-year point after transplant, T-cell counts and TCRbeta diversity were found to come mostly from T cells that had been newly produced. Reported findings indicate that, about two months after transplant, alpha-beta T cells came from several hundred expanded clones, which were derived from non-depleted graft cells.

Comment on this clonotype: Its target is unknown.

The sequence was obtained from a male patient under 18 who had a stem cell transplant for acute lymphoblastic leukemia, so the T cells may come from the graft donor. The chain uses TRBV27 and TRBJ1-6; unclear D gene. This specimen consisted of PBMCs, mostly from graft donor cells, obtained 360 days after TCRalphabeta/CD19-depleted stem cell transplant. The CDR3 spells CASSRLAPYNSPLHF. The DNA for the CDR3 is TGTGCCAGCAGTCGACTTGCTCCCTATAATTCACCCCTCCACTTT.